The 13 T cell receptor beta chains below all came from one sample that was sequenced in a study of blood T cells in healthy people across ages. For the second PCR, which ran for 7 to 11 cycles, a sample-barcoded 5' primer and a J-beta primer mix were used. TCRdb reanalysed the 5' RACE reads using MiXCR and keeps one entry per CDR3 protein. The profile shows 1.5 million to 2 million distinct CDR3 sequences, around 42% of them singletons. The sequencing input was blood. All receptors come from a human donor in good health.

This clonotype came up a few times. The chain couples TRBV20-1 to TRBJ2-1, with D possibly being TRBD2 (6 bases). V was pared by 6 bases and J by 5 bases, with 14 bases between. The CDR3 length is 13 residues. CDR1 and CDR2 (germline): DFQATT, SNEGSKA (reference sequence). The CDR3 region has the DNA TGCAGTGCGGGACTCCTCAAACACAATGAGCAGTTCTTC. Translating it yields CSAGLLKHNEQFF.

The CDR3 DNA is TGCAGTGCTCGCGCCCCTAACAGGGGGATAGACTATGGCTACACCTTC. It encodes CSARAPNRGIDYGYTF. The V gene is TRBV20-1, the J gene TRBJ1-2, with 8 bases identical to TRBD1. This CDR3 contains 16 residues. V lost 5 bases and J lost 3; bases outside the gene matches: 14. Germline loops: CDR1 DFQATT, CDR2 SNEGSKA (reference sequence).

This clonotype was seen repeatedly, ten times or more. This rearrangement joins TRBV25-1 to TRBJ2-3, with D unclear. Germline loops: CDR1 MGHDK, CDR2 SYGVNS. This CDR3 has 14 amino acids. Trimming cost V 0 bases and J 2 bases, with 6 bases left between them. The chain's CDR3 is CASSEYSLTDTQYF. CDR3 nucleotide sequence: TGTGCCAGCAGTGAATACAGTCTCACAGATACGCAGTATTTT.

This clonotype was counted a few times. The gene calls are TRBV6-2 or TRBV6-3 and TRBJ2-5; perhaps TRBD2 as D (6 bases). From germline, CDR1 is MNHEY and CDR2 SVGEGT. There are 15 residues in the CDR3. Trimming shortened V by 0 bases and J by 4 bases, and 12 bases separated the two germline ends. The CDR3 region is CASSYSPGDGETQYF. The CDR3 DNA reads TGTGCCAGCAGTTACTCCCCGGGGGATGGAGAGACCCAGTACTTC.

The chain is built from TRBV4-1 and TRBJ1-6; 8 nucleotides line up with TRBD1. The CDR3 runs to 17 residues. V shed 1 base, J shed 9 bases, and the junction held 11 bases outside the gene matches. Germline CDR1 MGHRA, CDR2 YSYEKL. Here the CDR3 DNA reads TGCGCCAGCAGCCAAGGTAGACAGGGGCGAAGGACTTCACCCCTCCACTTT. It encodes CASSQGRQGRRTSPLHF.

CDR3 sequence: CASSSNGRVIHYEQYF. The CDR3, as DNA: TGTGCCAGCAGCTCTAATGGACGAGTAATTCACTACGAGCAGTACTTC. The chain is built from TRBV7-9 and TRBJ2-5; D remains ambiguous. The DNA matches TRBJ2-7 better at its end, which makes the J call doubtful. Germline CDR1 SEHNR, CDR2 FQNEAQ (reference sequence). The CDR3 runs 16 residues.

This clonotype was observed at least ten times. The chain carries TRBV29-1 and TRBJ2-4; D might be TRBD2 (7 bases). Trimming shortened V by 6 bases and J by 9 bases, and 15 bases separated the two germline ends. The CDR3 covers 12 residues. In germline, CDR1 is SQVTM, CDR2 ANQGSEA. The CDR3 region is CSVWGGGSIQYF. DNA of the CDR3: TGCAGCGTATGGGGAGGGGGGAGCATTCAGTACTTC.

On this clonotype itself: Compared with germline, one end of the junction differs, possibly owing to a read error. The chain links TRBV7-2 to TRBJ2-1; D uncertain. This CDR3 comprises 13 residues. Germline values: CDR1 SGHTA, CDR2 FQGNSA. The CDR3 nucleotides are TGTGCCAGCAGCTTAGGACCGAACAATGGGCAGTTCTTC. This gives the protein CASSLGPNNGQFF.

Concerning this clonotype: The junction and the germline gene differ at one end; a read error may be behind it. V and J are TRBV7-7 and TRBJ2-5, with D perhaps being TRBD1 or TRBD2 (5 bases each). The length of the CDR3 is 13 residues. Per germline, CDR1 SSHAT and CDR2 FNYEAQ (reference sequence). Written as DNA, the CDR3 is TGTGCTAGCAGCCCCCTGGGACGGGGTGGGCAGTACTTC. As protein: CASSPLGRGGQYF.

The chain combines TRBV4-1 with TRBJ2-7; unclear D gene. The germline V gene has CDR1 MGHRA and CDR2 YSYEKL. The CDR3 runs to 14 residues. The V end lost 3 bases, the J end lost 4 bases, and 13 bases lay between the germline ends. The CDR3 sequence is CASSQALLEYEQYF. In DNA form, the CDR3 reads TGCGCCAGCAGCCAGGCCCTTCTAGAGTACGAGCAGTACTTC.

This clonotype showed up just a few times. This chain uses TRBV24-1 with TRBJ1-2; D ambiguous. The germline V gene encodes CDR1 KGHDR and CDR2 SFDVKD. CDR3 length: 15 residues. Trimming pared 4 bases from V and 2 bases from J, leaving 13 bases between. The CDR3 DNA is TGTGCCACCAGTGACTCTACAACGTCCAACTATGGCTACACCTTC. This gives the protein CATSDSTTSNYGYTF.

This clonotype has more than one count but fewer than ten. J is TRBJ2-7 and V is TRBV4-3; the D call may be TRBD1 or TRBD2 (5 bases each). The CDR3 is 14 residues long. The V gene lost 4 bases and the J gene lost 5 bases, with 15 bases spanning the gap. CDR1 is LGHNA and CDR2 is YSLEER in the germline V gene. CDR3 amino acids: CASSPIEGTNEQYF. In DNA, the CDR3 is TGCGCCAGCAGCCCTATCGAGGGGACGAACGAGCAGTACTTC.

This clonotype was seen a few times. This chain connects TRBV29-1 to TRBJ2-1; a weak D match, TRBD1 (6 bases). From germline, CDR1 is SQVTM and CDR2 ANQGSEA. Trimming stripped 7 bases from V and 1 base from J, with 14 bases between. The CDR3 totals 14 residues. Here the CDR3 reads CSAHRTDSYNEQFF. The CDR3 DNA reads TGCAGCGCCCATCGGACAGATTCCTACAATGAGCAGTTCTTC.